This T cell receptor (beta chain) was sequenced in a study of OX40 agonist ivuxolimab in advanced cancers. Study at large: Partial responses occurred in three patients (one hepatocellular carcinoma, two cutaneous melanoma).

Study conclusions and caveats: CD8+ T cells were the subset that, on average, had more expanded clones than CD4+.

A remark on this clone: Its specificity is not known.

The repertoire was sequenced with immunoSEQ multiplex PCR; TCRdb's copy has only in-frame clones and lacks some. The sample holds nearly 110,000 clones, around 90% seen once. Patients who had autoimmune disease history or got systemic immunosuppression were left out. Samples were taken at baseline and on day 1 of cycles 4 and 7. The CDR3 loop spans 14 amino acids. Per germline, CDR1 SGDLS and CDR2 YYNGEE. The V and J ends lost 3 bases and 4 bases, in that order; junction bases with no gene match: 4. This chain joins TRBV9 and TRBJ1-2; 9 bases agree with TRBD1. This clonotype originated in an adult with an advanced solid tumor such as melanoma, head and neck, liver or kidney cancer. The sequences come from CD4+ or CD8+ T cells sorted from blood, collected in a trial of the OX40 agonist ivuxolimab. CDR3 nucleotide sequence: TGTGCCAGCAGCGAGGGGACAGGGACCTATGGCTACACCTTC. Translated: CASSEGTGTYGYTF.